These 15 T cell receptor beta chains share one sample of origin, sequenced in a study of T-cell reconstitution after alpha-beta-depleted transplantation in children. The authors prepared the TCRbeta library with unique molecular identifiers. TCRdb used MiXCR to reprocess the PCR reads, holding one entry per CDR3 protein. The profile shows around 580,000 distinct CDR3 sequences, around 27% of them singletons. Sequencing was performed on PBMCs, taken before TCRalphabeta/CD19-depleted stem cell transplant. The receptors were sampled from a boy under two years old with Wiskott-Aldrich syndrome, due to receive a stem cell transplant.

The table lists this clonotype with a few counts. This chain uses TRBV5-1 with TRBJ2-1; D remains unclear. Germline V gene lookup returns CDR1 SGHRS and CDR2 YFSETQ. The CDR3 sequence is 14 residues long. The ends were cut back, 2 bases at V and 6 bases at J, with 12 bases in the middle. The CDR3 region has the DNA TGCGCCAGCAGCTTCCTTCCACCCACCAATGAGCAGTTCTTC. It is translated as CASSFLPPTNEQFF. Full variable domain (missing parts from reference TRBV5-1 and TRBJ2-1): KAGVTQTPRYLIKTRGQQVTLSCSPISGHRSVSWYQQTPGQGLQFLFEYFSETQRNKGNFPGRFSGRQFSNSRSEMNVSTLELGDSALYLCASSFLPPTNEQFFGPGTRLTVL.

The gene calls are TRBV6-5 and TRBJ2-1; TRBD1 matches at 7 bases. Germline lookup yields CDR1 MNHEY and CDR2 SVGAGI. The CDR3 totals 16 residues. With V trimmed by 3 bases and J by 3 bases, 8 bases remained unmatched. CDR3 sequence reads: CASSYYRGPSYNEQFF. The CDR3 region has the DNA TGTGCCAGCAGTTATTACAGGGGTCCAAGCTACAATGAGCAGTTCTTC.

The V and J genes are TRBV20-1 and TRBJ2-5; maybe TRBD2 (6 bases). With 5 bases removed from V and 5 bases from J, the gap between germline ends came to 12 bases. CDR1 and CDR2 from the germline V gene are DFQATT and SNEGSKA (reference sequence). The CDR3 consists of 12 residues. The CDR3 loop is CSAPGGFETQYF. The CDR3 region has the DNA TGCAGTGCTCCCGGGGGTTTCGAGACCCAGTACTTC.

This chain uses TRBV5-1 with TRBJ1-1; a possible D gene is TRBD1 (5 bases). From germline, CDR1 is SGHRS and CDR2 YFSETQ. CDR3 length: 13 amino acids. V was trimmed by 4 bases and J by 6 bases, leaving 13 bases between them. Here the CDR3 DNA reads TGCGCCAGCAGCCGGGACGTGGGCGCTGAAGCTTTCTTT. Its protein product is CASSRDVGAEAFF. The full variable domain, in which reference TRBV5-1 and TRBJ1-1 provide the parts outside the CDR3, is KAGVTQTPRYLIKTRGQQVTLSCSPISGHRSVSWYQQTPGQGLQFLFEYFSETQRNKGNFPGRFSGRQFSNSRSEMNVSTLELGDSALYLCASSRDVGAEAFFGQGTRLTVV.

This sequence joins TRBV21-1 and TRBJ2-1; the table's D call of TRBD2 was not tested on the DNA. TRBV21-1 is recorded as a pseudogene. There are 15 residues in the CDR3. The CDR3 here is CASSKGSGRSNEQFF. In DNA form, the CDR3 reads TGTGCCAGCAGCAAAGGTAGCGGGAGGTCGAATGAGCAGTTCTTC.

This chain uses TRBV5-1 with TRBJ2-6, with TRBD2 as a possible D gene (6 bases). In germline, CDR1 is SGHRS, CDR2 YFSETQ. The CDR3 extends over 16 amino acids. V gave up 2 bases and J gave up 3 bases, with 12 bases separating them. The CDR3 is CASSLSGPDGANVLTF. CDR3 DNA sequence: TGCGCCAGCAGCTTAAGCGGGCCCGATGGGGCCAACGTCCTGACTTTC.

The genes are TRBV12-3 or TRBV12-4 and TRBJ1-5; D might be TRBD1 (5 bases). The ends were cut back, 5 bases at V and 9 bases at J, with 20 bases in the middle. The CDR3 sequence is 15 residues long. In DNA, the CDR3 is TGTGCCAGCAGTCCCCGAGGAAGGGGATTGGCGCCCCAGCATTTT. As protein: CASSPRGRGLAPQHF.

The chain carries TRBV2 and TRBJ2-7, with D unresolved. Germline V gives CDR1 SNHLY, CDR2 FYNNEI. The CDR3 consists of 11 residues. V was shortened by 3 bases and J by 3 bases, with 3 bases between the two germline ends. CDR3 sequence: CASSDNYEQYF. The CDR3 region has the DNA TGTGCCAGCAGTGACAACTACGAGCAGTACTTC. Variable domain in full (rest from reference TRBV2 and TRBJ2-7): EPEVTQTPSHQVTQMGQEVILRCVPISNHLYFYWYRQILGQKVEFLVSFYNNEISEKSEIFDDQFSVERPDGSNFTLKIRSTKLEDSAMYFCASSDNYEQYFGPGTRLTVT.

This clonotype was counted between two and nine times. The J gene is TRBJ2-3, the V gene TRBV5-1; no clear D gene. CDR1 is SGHRS, CDR2 YFSETQ, per germline. The V and J ends lost 1 base and 4 bases respectively, with 7 bases between them. The CDR3 spans 13 residues. CDR3: CASSLIVPDTQYF. CDR3 in DNA: TGCGCCAGCAGCTTGATAGTCCCAGATACGCAGTATTTT.

This clonotype was counted between two and nine times. The V gene is TRBV11-3, the J gene TRBJ2-1, with 8 positions matching TRBD2. Looked up from germline, CDR1 is SGHNT and CDR2 is YENEEA. V dropped 1 base and J dropped 8; count of bases not matched to a gene: 4. CDR3 size: 14 residues. Here the CDR3 reads CASSLGAGADEQFF. In DNA, the CDR3 is TGTGCCAGCAGCTTAGGAGCGGGAGCTGATGAGCAGTTCTTC.

This chain links TRBV24-1 with TRBJ2-1; 12 bases line up with TRBD2. Germline V gives CDR1 KGHDR, CDR2 SFDVKD. CDR3 length equals 16 residues. The V and J ends lost 5 bases and 4 bases, in that order; junction bases with no gene match: 5. The CDR3: CATSGDLAGGYNEQFF. As DNA, the CDR3 is TGTGCCACCAGTGGTGACCTAGCGGGAGGGTACAATGAGCAGTTCTTC.

This chain uses TRBV2 with TRBJ2-7, with TRBD2 as a possible D gene (5 bases). Between the trimmed V and J ends, which lost 6 bases and 7 bases, there was a span of 13 bases. Germline CDR1 and CDR2: SNHLY and FYNNEI. The CDR3 extends over 12 amino acids. CDR3 residues: CASRVPGGEQYF. CDR3 nucleotides: TGTGCCAGCAGGGTCCCTGGCGGGGAGCAGTACTTC.

The V and J genes are TRBV18 and TRBJ2-5; D is perhaps TRBD1 (5 bases). Trimming shortened V by 2 bases and J by 5 bases, and 12 bases separated the two germline ends. CDR1 is KGHSH and CDR2 is LQKENI in the germline V gene. The CDR3 is 14 amino acids. The CDR3 DNA reads as TGTGCCAGCTCACCAACAGGATTGGGGGAGACCCAGTACTTC. The encoded protein is CASSPTGLGETQYF.

The CDR3 DNA is TGTGCCATCAGTGGCAAGCGCGGGCTCAACCACGAGAATGAGCAGTTCTTC. Translation gives CAISGKRGLNHENEQFF. This chain uses TRBV10-3 with TRBJ2-1, with a weak D call TRBD2 (5 bases). V dropped 4 bases and J dropped 7 bases, with 23 bases sitting between them. CDR3 length: 17 amino acids. Looked up from germline, CDR1 is ENHRY and CDR2 is SYGVKD.

The V and J genes are TRBV12-3 or TRBV12-4 and TRBJ2-5; 9 bases align to TRBD1. The CDR3 has 14 amino acids. The V gene end was trimmed by 6 bases and the J gene end by 5 bases; junction bases not matched to a gene: 7. DNA for the CDR3: TGTGCCAGCAGCCGGGACAGGGCGGAGGAGACCCAGTACTTC. This gives the protein CASSRDRAEETQYF.